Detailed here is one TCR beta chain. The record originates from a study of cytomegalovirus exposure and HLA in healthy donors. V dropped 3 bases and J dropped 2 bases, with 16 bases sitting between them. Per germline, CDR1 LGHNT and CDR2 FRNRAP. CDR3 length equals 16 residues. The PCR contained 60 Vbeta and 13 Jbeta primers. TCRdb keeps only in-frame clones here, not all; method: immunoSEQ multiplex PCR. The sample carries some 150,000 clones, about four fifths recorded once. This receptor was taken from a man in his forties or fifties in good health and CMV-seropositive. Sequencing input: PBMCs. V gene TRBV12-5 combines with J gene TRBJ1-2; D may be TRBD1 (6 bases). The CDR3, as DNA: TGTGCTAGTGGTTTATCAGAGGGACAAGGGAACTATGGCTACACCTTC. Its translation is CASGLSEGQGNYGYTF.